The entry below gives a single TCR beta chain sequence along with its context. Its matching antigen is unknown. Trimming left V 2 bases short and J 3 bases short, with 13 bases between. Germline CDR1 and CDR2: MDHEN and SYDVKM. This CDR3 is 16 amino acids long. Sequenced by immunoSEQ multiplex PCR; TCRdb stores in-frame clones only, minus some. This sample has approximately 40,000 clones, with about 91% found just once. These data come from a study of OX40 agonist ivuxolimab in advanced cancers. Study context: The study reported partial responses in three patients: one hepatocellular carcinoma, two cutaneous melanoma.

Study conclusions and caveats: At 0.1-3.0 mg/kg, partial responders had clonal expansion among the lowest observed. Some nonresponders likewise displayed low normalized T-cell clonal expansion.

Sequencing was performed on CD4+ or CD8+ T cells sorted from blood, taken in a trial of the OX40 agonist ivuxolimab. This TCR derives from an adult with an advanced solid tumor such as melanoma, head and neck, liver or kidney cancer. The V gene is TRBV28, the J gene TRBJ1-4; D is perhaps TRBD1 (5 bases). The CDR3 nucleotides read TGTGCCAGCAGTTTAGCCAGGGACCTTCCTAATGAAAAACTGTTTTTT. Translating it yields CASSLARDLPNEKLFF. The full variable domain, completed using reference TRBV28 and TRBJ1-4, is DVKVTQSSRYLVKRTGEKVFLECVQDMDHENMFWYRQDPGLGLRLIYFSYDVKMKEKGDIPEGYSVSREKKERFSLILESASTNQTSMYLCASSLARDLPNEKLFFGSGTQLSVL.